Following are 3 T cell receptor beta chains from one sample sequenced in a study of blood T cells in healthy people across ages. It was with a sample-barcoded 5' primer and a J-beta primer mix that a second PCR of roughly 7 to 12 cycles was run. TCRdb processed the 5' RACE reads anew with MiXCR; each CDR3 protein has one entry. The sample shows around 790,000 distinct CDR3 sequences, about 42% of them seen only once. Source material: blood. All receptors derive from a man aged 55 to 70 in good health.

The table lists this clonotype with many counts. This rearrangement joins TRBV27 to TRBJ2-7, with 10 bases aligning to TRBD1. Trimming took 6 bases from V and 3 from J; bases not matched to a gene: 2. The CDR3 extends over 13 amino acids. Germline V CDR1 and CDR2: MNHEY, SMNVEV (reference sequence). The CDR3 DNA reads TGTGCCAGCAGACGGGACAGGGGCTACGAGCAGTACTTC. It yields the protein CASRRDRGYEQYF.

This clonotype appeared a few times. The J gene is TRBJ2-7, the V gene TRBV7-2; either TRBD1 or TRBD2 may supply D (5 bases each). Trimming pared 1 base from V and 2 bases from J, leaving 9 bases between. There are 14 residues in the CDR3. CDR1 and CDR2 (germline): SGHTA, FQGNSA. CDR3 bases: TGTGCCAGCAGCTTAGGTTTGGGGGCCTACGAGCAGTACTTC. Translation gives CASSLGLGAYEQYF.

V is TRBV4-3 and J is TRBJ2-1; TRBD1 aligns across 8 bases. Looked up from germline, CDR1 is LGHNA and CDR2 is YSLEER. There are 14 residues in the CDR3. J lost 6 bases, V lost 1 base, and 2 bases had no gene match. The CDR3 coding sequence is TGCGCCAGCAGCCAAGGAACAGGGGGCAATGAGCAGTTCTTC. Encoded protein: CASSQGTGGNEQFF.